This T cell receptor (beta chain) is from a study of cytomegalovirus exposure and HLA in healthy donors. General study points: It was shown in a later analysis that HLA-associated TCR beta chains were more clonally expanded than other, equally common chains. Another analysis was done later, and it associated approximately 18,000 TCR beta sequences with HLA alleles at 0.05 false discovery rate.

Primers for the PCR totalled 60 Vbeta and 13 Jbeta. This table comes from immunoSEQ multiplex PCR, and its TCRdb copy is limited to in-frame clones, with some not included. The sample carries about 82,000 clones, around 76% recorded once. V was clipped by 6 bases and J by 5 bases; unmatched bases: 6. The germline gives CDR1 SGHTS, CDR2 YDEGEE. This CDR3 region has 14 residues. This clone was found once. The antigen is undetermined. This receptor was identified in a male donor in good health and CMV-seropositive. Material for sequencing was PBMCs. The genes are TRBV5-8 and TRBJ2-7; TRBD1 aligns across 12 bases. The DNA of the CDR3 is TGTGCCAGCATCCCGAGGGACAGGGGGCACGAGCAGTACTTC. Its protein product is CASIPRDRGHEQYF.